The clone carrying this TCR beta chain was recorded many times. Its antigen is not identified. These data come from a study of T cells in Graves' hyperthyroidism and ophthalmopathy. Study overall: The authors collected peripheral blood at initial diagnosis, before any treatment.

Findings and limits, study-wide: Blood also held most thyroid clonotypes expanded beyond 0.001.

Authors of the study amplified TCR beta CDR3 regions from RNA transcripts. The study used the HTBI primer set for a first-round RT-PCR of the TCR CDR3. MiXCR was run by TCRdb on the multiplex PCR reads, yielding one entry per CDR3 protein. The sample carries a few hundred thousand distinct CDR3 sequences, approximately 17% recorded once. The V and J ends lost 6 bases and 10 bases, in that order; junction bases with no gene match: 11. The CDR3 sequence is 16 residues long. Exclusion followed for patients with uncontrolled infection, other autoimmune disease, pregnancy or lactation. PBMCs were derived from 7.5 to 10 ml fresh peripheral blood.

The receptor was derived from a man younger than 35 with Graves' ophthalmopathy. The material sequenced was blood. The rearrangement uses TRBV12-3 or TRBV12-4 and TRBJ1-6; TRBD1 agrees at 11 bases. Written as DNA, the CDR3 is TGTGCCAGCAGCTGGGGGACAGGGGGGAATGTGTCACCCCTCCACTTT. Encoded protein: CASSWGTGGNVSPLHF.